This TCR beta chain was recorded in a study of T cell responses to AZD1222 COVID-19 vaccine. Turning to the study itself: Some second doses came at about 4 weeks and others at about 12 weeks; these were pooled. Study outcomes and limitations: Spike-spanning, vaccine-associated CD4 TCRs were dominant at 160-218 and 743-854. After the peak T cell response, and only then, were repertoires sampled.

Comment on this clone: What it binds is not known.

Trimming removed 2 bases from V and 7 bases from J; junction bases left unmatched: 8. Germline values: CDR1 SNHLY, CDR2 FYNNEI. CDR3 length: 14 amino acids. TCRdb's copy holds only in-frame clones and misses some; the assay was immunoSEQ multiplex PCR. The sample lists 85,000 to 110,000 clones, 90% seen once, with 4% to 6% in the top ten. The chain employs TRBV2 and TRBJ2-7, with 7 bases identical to TRBD1. The sequence derives from an adult in good health. The source was peripheral blood, collected on day 0 of AZD1222 vaccination. Here the CDR3 reads CASSERQGLGEQYF. In DNA, the CDR3 is TGTGCCAGCAGTGAACGACAGGGTTTAGGAGAGCAGTACTTC. The full variable domain, in which reference TRBV2 and TRBJ2-7 provide the parts outside the CDR3, is EPEVTQTPSHQVTQMGQEVILRCVPISNHLYFYWYRQILGQKVEFLVSFYNNEISEKSEIFDDQFSVERPDGSNFTLKIRSTKLEDSAMYFCASSERQGLGEQYFGPGTRLTVT.